This T cell receptor beta chain was recorded in a study of T cell repertoires in cytomegalovirus infection. As for the study in general: Public TCR beta signatures indicated both CMV infection and matching HLA type. Study-level results: Dominating the ex vivo response were TCR beta clonotypes that were CMV-specific and HLA-C-restricted.

Germline values: CDR1 MDHEN, CDR2 SYDVKM. V was pared by 4 bases and J by 0 bases, with 5 bases of the junction left unmatched. The length of the CDR3 is 15 residues. Only a few counts were recorded for this clonotype. Its antigen is not identified. Via MiXCR, TCRdb re-called the reads, giving one row per CDR3 protein. The sample lists roughly 220,000 distinct CDR3 sequences, around 40% occurring once. The sequences come from CD8+ T cells from cultured PBMCs, collected from culture after CMV antigen stimulation. V gene TRBV28 combines with J gene TRBJ2-7; 8 bases agree with TRBD2. This TCR derives from a human donor in good health (CMV status not recorded). Some clones in this sample may be carry-over from other donors' samples. The CDR3 protein is CASSSRLASSYEQYF. In DNA form, the CDR3 reads TGTGCCAGCAGTTCGCGACTAGCGAGCTCCTACGAGCAGTACTTC.